This T cell receptor beta chain originates from a study of identical twins. General study results and limits: Zero-insertion analyses could be partly confounded by invariant MAIT and iNKT cells. In beta out-of-frame sequences, the excess sharing between twins was weaker.

This clonotype came up many times. What it binds is unknown. Unique molecular identifiers were present on the cDNA, which also gained a universal primer site by template switching. TCRdb itself ran the 5' RACE reads through MiXCR, one entry per CDR3 protein. The profile shows hundreds of thousands of distinct CDR3 sequences, 8.5% to 9.5% of them singletons. V was shortened by 5 bases and J by 2 bases, with 20 bases between the two germline ends. This CDR3 region has 17 residues. This sample was shared with a second study, whose subject was yellow fever vaccine responses in identical twins.

J is TRBJ2-3 and V is TRBV12-3 or TRBV12-4, with TRBD1 as a possible D gene (6 bases). This receptor was identified in a woman younger than 35 in good health. The sample taken for sequencing was PBMCs. Written as DNA, the CDR3 is TGTGCCAGCAGTAACCGGGACAAGGTCCTTTCCACAGATACGCAGTATTTT. It translates to CASSNRDKVLSTDTQYF.